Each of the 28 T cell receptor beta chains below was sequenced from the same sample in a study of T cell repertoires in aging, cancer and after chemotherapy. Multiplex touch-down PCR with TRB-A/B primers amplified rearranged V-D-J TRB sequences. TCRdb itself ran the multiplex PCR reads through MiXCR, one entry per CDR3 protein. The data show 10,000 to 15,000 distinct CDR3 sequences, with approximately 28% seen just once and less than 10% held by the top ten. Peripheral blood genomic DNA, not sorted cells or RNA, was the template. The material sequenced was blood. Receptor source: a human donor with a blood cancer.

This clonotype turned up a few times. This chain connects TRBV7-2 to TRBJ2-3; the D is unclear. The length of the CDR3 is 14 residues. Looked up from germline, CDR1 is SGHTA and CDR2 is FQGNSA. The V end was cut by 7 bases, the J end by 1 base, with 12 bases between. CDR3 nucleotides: TGTGCCAGCACCCCCGGAGAGGGCACAGATACGCAGTATTTT. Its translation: CASTPGEGTDTQYF.

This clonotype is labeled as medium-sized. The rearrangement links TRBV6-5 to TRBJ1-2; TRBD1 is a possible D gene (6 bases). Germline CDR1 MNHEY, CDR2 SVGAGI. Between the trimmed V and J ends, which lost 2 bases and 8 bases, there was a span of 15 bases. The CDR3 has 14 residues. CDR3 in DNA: TGTGCCAGCAGTTACCAGGGGAGTGGGGTCGGCTACACCTTC. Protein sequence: CASSYQGSGVGYTF.

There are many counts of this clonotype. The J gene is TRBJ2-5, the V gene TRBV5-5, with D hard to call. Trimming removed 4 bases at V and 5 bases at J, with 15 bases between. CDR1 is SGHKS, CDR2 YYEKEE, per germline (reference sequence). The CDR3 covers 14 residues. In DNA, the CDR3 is TGTGCCAGCAGCCCCCGGACCCTGCGGGAGACCCAGTACTTC. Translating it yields CASSPRTLRETQYF. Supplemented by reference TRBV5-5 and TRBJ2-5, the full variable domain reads DAGVTQSPTHLIKTRGQQVTLRCSPISGHKSVSWYQQVLGQGPQFIFQYYEKEERGRGNFPDRFSARQFPNYSSELNVNALLLGDSALYLCASSPRTLRETQYFGPGTRLLVL.

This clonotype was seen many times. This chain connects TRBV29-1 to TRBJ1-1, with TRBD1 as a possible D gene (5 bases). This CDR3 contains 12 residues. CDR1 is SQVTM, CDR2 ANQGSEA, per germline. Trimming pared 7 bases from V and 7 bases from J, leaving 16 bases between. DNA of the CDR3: TGCAGCGGGGGACTTAGCAGGTTTGAAGCTTTCTTT. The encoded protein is CSGGLSRFEAFF.

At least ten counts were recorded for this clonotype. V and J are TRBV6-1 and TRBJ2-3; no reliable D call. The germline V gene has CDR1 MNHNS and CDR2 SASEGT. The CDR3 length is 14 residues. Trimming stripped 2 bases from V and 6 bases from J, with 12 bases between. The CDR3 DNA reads TGTGCCAGCAGTGAATCGGTGCGTTCCGATACGCAGTATTTT. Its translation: CASSESVRSDTQYF.

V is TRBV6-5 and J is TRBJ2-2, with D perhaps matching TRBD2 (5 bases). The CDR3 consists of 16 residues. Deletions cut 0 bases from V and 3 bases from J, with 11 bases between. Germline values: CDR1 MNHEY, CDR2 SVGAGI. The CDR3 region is CASSYSRADYTGELFF. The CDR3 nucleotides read TGTGCCAGCAGTTACTCGAGAGCGGATTACACCGGGGAGCTGTTTTTT.

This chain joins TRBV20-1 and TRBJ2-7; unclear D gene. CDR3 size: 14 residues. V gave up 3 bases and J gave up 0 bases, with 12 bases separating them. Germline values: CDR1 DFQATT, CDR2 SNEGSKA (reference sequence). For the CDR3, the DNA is TGCAGTGCTAGGATGGCCCAACTCTCCTACGAGCAGTACGTC. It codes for CSARMAQLSYEQYV.

As DNA, the CDR3 is TGTGCCAGCAGTTTTGCCGGGCCGAACACTGAAGCTTTCTTT. This translates into CASSFAGPNTEAFF. The J gene is TRBJ1-1, the V gene TRBV12-3 or TRBV12-4; D uncertain. The V end lost 3 bases, the J end lost 1 base, and 9 bases lay between the germline ends. There are 14 residues in the CDR3.

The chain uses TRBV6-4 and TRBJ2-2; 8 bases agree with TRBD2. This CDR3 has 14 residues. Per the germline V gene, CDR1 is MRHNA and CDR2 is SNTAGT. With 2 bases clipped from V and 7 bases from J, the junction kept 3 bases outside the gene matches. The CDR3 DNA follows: TGTGCCAGCAGTGACGGGGCGGGGGGCGGGGAGCTGTTTTTT. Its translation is CASSDGAGGGELFF.

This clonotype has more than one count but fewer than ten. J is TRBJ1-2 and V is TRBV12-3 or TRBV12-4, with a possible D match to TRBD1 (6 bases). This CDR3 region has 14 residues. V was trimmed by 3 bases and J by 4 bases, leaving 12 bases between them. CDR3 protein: CASSFTGPLYGYTF. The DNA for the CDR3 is TGTGCCAGCAGTTTTACAGGGCCGCTCTATGGCTACACCTTC.

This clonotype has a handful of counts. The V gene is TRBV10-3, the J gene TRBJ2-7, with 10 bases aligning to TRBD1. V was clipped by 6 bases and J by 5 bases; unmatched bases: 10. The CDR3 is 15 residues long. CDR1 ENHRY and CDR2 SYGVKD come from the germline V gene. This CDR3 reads CAIRPGTGAWDEQYV. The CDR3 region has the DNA TGTGCCATCAGGCCCGGGACAGGGGCTTGGGACGAGCAGTACGTC.

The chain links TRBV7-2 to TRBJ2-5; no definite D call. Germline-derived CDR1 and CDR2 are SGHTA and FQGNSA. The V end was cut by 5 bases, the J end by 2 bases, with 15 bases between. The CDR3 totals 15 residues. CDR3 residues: CASSARKTNQETQYF. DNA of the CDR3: TGTGCCAGCAGCGCACGAAAAACAAATCAAGAGACCCAGTACTTC. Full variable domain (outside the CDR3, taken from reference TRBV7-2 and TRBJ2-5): GAGVSQSPSNKVTEKGKDVELRCDPISGHTALYWYRQSLGQGLEFLIYFQGNSAPDKSGLPSDRFSAERTGGSVSTLTIQRTQQEDSAVYLCASSARKTNQETQYFGPGTRLLVL.

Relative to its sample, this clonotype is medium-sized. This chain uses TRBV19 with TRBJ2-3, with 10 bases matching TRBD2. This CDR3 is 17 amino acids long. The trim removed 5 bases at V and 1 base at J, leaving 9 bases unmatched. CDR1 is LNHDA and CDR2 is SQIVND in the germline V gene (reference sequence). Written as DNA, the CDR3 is TGTGCCAGTAGTTCCCTTCCTAGCGGGGGTCGCACAGATACGCAGTATTTT. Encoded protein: CASSSLPSGGRTDTQYF.

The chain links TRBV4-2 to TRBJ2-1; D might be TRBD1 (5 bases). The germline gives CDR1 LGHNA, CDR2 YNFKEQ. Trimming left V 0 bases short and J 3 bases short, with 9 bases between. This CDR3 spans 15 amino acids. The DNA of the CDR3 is TGTGCCAGCAGCCAAGACAGGGTTGGCTACAATGAGCAGTTCTTC. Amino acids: CASSQDRVGYNEQFF.

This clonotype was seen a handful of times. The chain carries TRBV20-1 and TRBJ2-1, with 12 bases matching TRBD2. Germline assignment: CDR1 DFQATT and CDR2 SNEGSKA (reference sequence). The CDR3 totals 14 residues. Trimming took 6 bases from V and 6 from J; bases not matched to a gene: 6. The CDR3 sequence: CSASGLAGSNEQFF. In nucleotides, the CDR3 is TGCAGTGCCTCCGGACTAGCGGGATCCAATGAGCAGTTCTTC.

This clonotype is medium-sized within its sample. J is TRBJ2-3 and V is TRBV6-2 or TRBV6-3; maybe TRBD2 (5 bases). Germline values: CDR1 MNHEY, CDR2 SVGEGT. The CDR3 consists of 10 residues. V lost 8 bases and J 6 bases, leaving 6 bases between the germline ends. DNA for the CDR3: TGTGCCAGCCGGAGGGATACGCAGTATTTT. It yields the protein CASRRDTQYF.

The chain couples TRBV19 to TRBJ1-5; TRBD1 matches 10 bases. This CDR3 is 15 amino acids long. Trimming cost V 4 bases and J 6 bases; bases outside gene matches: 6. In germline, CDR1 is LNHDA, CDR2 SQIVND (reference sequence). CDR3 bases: TGTGCCAGTAGTAGGACAGGGGGAGTGGGTCAGCCCCAGCATTTT. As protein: CASSRTGGVGQPQHF.

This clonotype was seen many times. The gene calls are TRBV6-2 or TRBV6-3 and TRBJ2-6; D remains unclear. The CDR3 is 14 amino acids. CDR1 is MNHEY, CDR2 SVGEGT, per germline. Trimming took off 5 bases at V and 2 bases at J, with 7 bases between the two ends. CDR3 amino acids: CASSQSPGANVLTF. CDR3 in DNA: TGTGCCAGCAGTCAGAGTCCTGGGGCCAACGTCCTGACTTTC.

The CDR3 region is CASSLAGLHNSPLHF. CDR3 DNA: TGTGCCAGCAGCTTAGCAGGCCTACATAATTCACCCCTCCACTTT. V usage is TRBV10-3 and J usage is TRBJ1-6; unclear D gene. The germline CDR1 and CDR2 sequences are ENHRY and SYGVKD. The CDR3 has 15 residues. V shed 10 bases and J shed 5 bases, with 18 bases lying between them.

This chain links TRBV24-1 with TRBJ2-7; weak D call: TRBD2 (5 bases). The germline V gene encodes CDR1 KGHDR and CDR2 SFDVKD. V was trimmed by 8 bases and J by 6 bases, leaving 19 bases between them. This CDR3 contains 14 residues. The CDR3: CATKMGTGFREQYV. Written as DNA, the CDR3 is TGTGCCACCAAGATGGGTACGGGGTTTCGCGAGCAGTACGTC.

This CDR3 reads CASSEEGNYEQYV. In DNA form, the CDR3 reads TGCGCCAGCAGTGAGGAGGGTAACTACGAGCAGTACGTC. This chain connects TRBV10-2 to TRBJ2-7, with a weak D call TRBD2 (5 bases). Germline V CDR1 and CDR2: WSHSY, SAAADI. Trimming removed 2 bases at V and 3 bases at J, with 8 bases between. This CDR3 has 13 amino acids.

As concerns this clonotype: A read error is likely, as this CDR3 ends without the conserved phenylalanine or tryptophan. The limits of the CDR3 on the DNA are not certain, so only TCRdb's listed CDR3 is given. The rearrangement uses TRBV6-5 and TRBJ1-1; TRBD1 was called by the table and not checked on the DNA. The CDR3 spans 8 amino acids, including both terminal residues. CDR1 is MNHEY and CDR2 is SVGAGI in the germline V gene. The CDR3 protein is CAVLWGLR.

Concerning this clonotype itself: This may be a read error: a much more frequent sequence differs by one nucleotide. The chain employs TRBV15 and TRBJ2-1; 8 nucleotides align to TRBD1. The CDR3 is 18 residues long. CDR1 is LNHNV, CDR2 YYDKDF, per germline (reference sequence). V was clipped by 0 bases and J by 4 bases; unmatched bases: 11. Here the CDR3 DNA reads TGTGCCACCAGCAGAGATGGGGAACAGGGGGAATCATACAATGAGCAGTTCTTC. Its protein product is CATSRDGEQGESYNEQFF.

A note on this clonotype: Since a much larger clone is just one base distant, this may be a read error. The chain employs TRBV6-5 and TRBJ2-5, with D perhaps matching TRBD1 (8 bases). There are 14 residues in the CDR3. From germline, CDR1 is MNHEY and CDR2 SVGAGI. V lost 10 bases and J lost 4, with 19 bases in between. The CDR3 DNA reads TGTGCCATCAGGAGGACAGGGAGGGGAGAGACCCAGTACTTC. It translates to CAIRRTGRGETQYF.

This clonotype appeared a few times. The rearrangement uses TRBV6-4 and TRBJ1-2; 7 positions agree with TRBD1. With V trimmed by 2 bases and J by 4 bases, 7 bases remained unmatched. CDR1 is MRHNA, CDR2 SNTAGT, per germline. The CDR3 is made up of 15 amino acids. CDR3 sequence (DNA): TGTGCCAGCAGTGACGATGATGGGACAGTCTATGGCTACACCTTC. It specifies CASSDDDGTVYGYTF.

The CDR3 nucleotides are TGTGCCAGCAGCTCTGGCACTAGCGGACAAGAGACCCAGTACTTC. This translates into CASSSGTSGQETQYF. V gene TRBV5-4 combines with J gene TRBJ2-5; 8 bases fit TRBD2. Germline assignment: CDR1 SGHNT and CDR2 YYREEE (reference sequence). V lost 3 bases and J lost 2; bases outside the gene matches: 6. The CDR3 is made up of 15 amino acids.

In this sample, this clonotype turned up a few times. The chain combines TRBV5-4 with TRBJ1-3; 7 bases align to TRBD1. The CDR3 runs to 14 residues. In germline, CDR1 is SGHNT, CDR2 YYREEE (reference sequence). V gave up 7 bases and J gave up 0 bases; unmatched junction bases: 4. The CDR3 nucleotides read TGTGCCAGCTTCCGGACAGGCTCTGGAAACACCATATATTTT. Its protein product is CASFRTGSGNTIYF.

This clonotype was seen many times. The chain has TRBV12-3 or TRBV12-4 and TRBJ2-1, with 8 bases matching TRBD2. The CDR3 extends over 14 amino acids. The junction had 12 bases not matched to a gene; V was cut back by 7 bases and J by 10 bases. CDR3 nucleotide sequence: TGTGCCAGCATCGAGCAATGGGTAGCGGGAGAGCAGTTCTTC. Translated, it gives CASIEQWVAGEQFF.